These 11 T cell receptor beta chains share one sample of origin, sequenced in a study of T cell responses to AZD1222 COVID-19 vaccine. TCRdb's table, derived via immunoSEQ multiplex PCR, lists solely in-frame clones and lacks some. Of more than 85,000 clones listed, roughly 88% are singletons. This specimen was peripheral blood, taken on day 0 of MenACWY control vaccination. All receptors come from an adult in good health.

The chain uses TRBV19 and TRBJ1-2; possible D gene TRBD1, 6 bases. Trimming left V 4 bases short and J 4 bases short, with 10 bases between. The CDR3 consists of 13 residues. CDR1 is LNHDA, CDR2 SQIVND, per germline (reference sequence). CDR3 nucleotide sequence: TGTGCCAGTAGTACCCGGACAGTCTATGGCTACACCTTC. It specifies CASSTRTVYGYTF.

The V call is TRBV7-2, the J call TRBJ2-7; TRBD1 agrees at 7 bases. The CDR3 covers 16 residues. V gave up 0 bases and J gave up 7 bases; unmatched junction bases: 12. From germline, CDR1 is SGHTA and CDR2 FQGNSA. For the CDR3, the DNA is TGTGCCAGCAGCTTAGCGACAGGGAGAAACTTGGGTGAGCAGTACTTC. It yields the protein CASSLATGRNLGEQYF.

The gene calls are TRBV7-2 and TRBJ1-2; 8 bases match TRBD1. V lost 4 bases and J lost 1; bases outside the gene matches: 2. The CDR3 sequence is 14 residues long. Germline V gene sequence: CDR1 SGHTA, CDR2 FQGNSA. The CDR3 sequence is CASSWDRFNYGYTF. Here the CDR3 DNA reads TGTGCCAGCAGCTGGGACAGGTTTAACTATGGCTACACCTTC.

The chain is built from TRBV24-1 and TRBJ1-5; 9 bases line up with TRBD1. V was clipped by 4 bases and J by 3 bases; unmatched bases: 6. Germline V gene lookup returns CDR1 KGHDR and CDR2 SFDVKD. The CDR3 has 16 residues. CDR3 nucleotide sequence: TGTGCCACCAGTGACCGACGGACAGGGGTCAATCAGCCCCAGCATTTT. Its translation is CATSDRRTGVNQPQHF.

The rearrangement uses TRBV30 and TRBJ1-4, with a tentative D call TRBD1 (5 bases). Germline-derived CDR1 and CDR2 are GTSNPN and SVGIG (reference sequence). Deletions cut 3 bases from V and 10 bases from J, with 9 bases between. The CDR3 is 11 amino acids. The CDR3 loop reads CAWSTGGKLFF. The CDR3 DNA is TGTGCCTGGAGCACTGGGGGAAAACTGTTTTTT.

The rearrangement uses TRBV28 and TRBJ1-4, with a weak D call TRBD1 (6 bases). The length of the CDR3 is 15 residues. The germline gives CDR1 MDHEN, CDR2 SYDVKM. Trimming cost V 5 bases and J 8 bases, with 18 bases left between them. This CDR3 is CASSRTSGTGEKLFF. DNA of the CDR3: TGTGCCAGCAGTCGAACTTCGGGAACAGGGGAAAAACTGTTTTTT.

The chain joins TRBV5-1 to TRBJ2-1; TRBD2 aligns across 9 bases. Germline values: CDR1 SGHRS, CDR2 YFSETQ. After removal of 3 bases from V and 3 bases from J, the junction contained 13 bases not matched to a gene. CDR3 length: 18 residues. CDR3 nucleotides: TGCGCCAGCAGCTCCTCGAGCGGGAGGCGGCCCCTCTACAATGAGCAGTTCTTC. This gives the protein CASSSSSGRRPLYNEQFF.

This sequence joins TRBV18 and TRBJ2-5, with D possibly TRBD2 on 7 matching bases. Trimming took off 0 bases at V and 4 bases at J, with 15 bases between the two ends. Germline V gene lookup returns CDR1 KGHSH and CDR2 LQKENI. The CDR3 runs 16 residues. The CDR3 is CASSPPGAGALETQYF. Here the CDR3 DNA reads TGTGCCAGCTCACCACCGGGTGCGGGGGCTTTAGAGACCCAGTACTTC.

The J gene is TRBJ1-1, the V gene TRBV5-1; no definite D call. This CDR3 contains 15 residues. Germline assignment: CDR1 SGHRS and CDR2 YFSETQ. Trimming removed 5 bases at V and 3 bases at J, with 17 bases between. CDR3 sequence (DNA): TGCGCCAGCAGGCCCTTGCTGCGGGCTGACACTGAAGCTTTCTTT. It is translated as CASRPLLRADTEAFF.

This rearrangement joins TRBV10-3 to TRBJ2-1; 11 bases fit TRBD2. The junction had 11 bases not matched to a gene; V was cut back by 1 base and J by 12 bases. The length of the CDR3 is 16 residues. The V gene's germline CDR1 is ENHRY and CDR2 SYGVKD. CDR3 DNA: TGTGCCATCAGTGAGTTCAATAGCGGGGGGGCTGAAAGGCAGTTCTTC. Its protein is CAISEFNSGGAERQFF.

The chain has TRBV11-2 and TRBJ2-1, with 10 bases matching TRBD2. J lost 6 bases, V lost 0 bases, and 2 bases had no gene match. CDR1 is SGHAT and CDR2 is FQNNGV in the germline V gene. This CDR3 has 15 amino acids. DNA for the CDR3: TGTGCCAGCAGCTTAGAGTTAGCGGGGGGCAATGAGCAGTTCTTC. This gives the protein CASSLELAGGNEQFF. Full variable domain (missing parts from reference TRBV11-2 and TRBJ2-1): EAGVAQSPRYKIIEKRQSVAFWCNPISGHATLYWYQQILGQGPKLLIQFQNNGVVDDSQLPKDRFSAERLKGVDSTLKIQPAKLEDSAVYLCASSLELAGGNEQFFGPGTRLTVL.